This T cell receptor beta chain stems from a study of patients and donors after allogeneic stem cell transplantation. TCRdb used MiXCR to reprocess the RT-PCR reads, holding one entry per CDR3 protein. The sample has about 200,000 distinct CDR3 sequences, less than 50% seen once. CDR1 is MNHNY and CDR2 is SVGAGI in the germline V gene (reference sequence). The germline V and J ends were trimmed by 2 bases and 0 bases, with 8 bases remaining between them. This CDR3 is 15 amino acids long. V usage is TRBV6-6 and J usage is TRBJ2-4; a weak D match, TRBD2 (5 bases). Input material: blood, either unsorted or a sorted T cell fraction (not recorded which). The receptor was derived from a human donor who was either an allogeneic HSCT recipient or a stem cell or donor lymphocyte infusion donor (not recorded which). It is not recorded whose cells these are; they may come from a transplant donor. CDR3 sequence (DNA): TGTGCCAGCAGTTACAACGGGGAAGCCAAAAACATTCAGTACTTC. This translates into CASSYNGEAKNIQYF.